This TCR beta chain was recovered during a study of shared clonotypes between healthy human individuals. Study-level results: Sampling was confined to blood; repertoires within tissues likely differ.

A word on this clone: Its antigen is unidentified. The identical CDR3 is also encoded by other nucleotide sequences in the sample.

This CDR3 spans 11 amino acids. V was shortened by 6 bases and J by 5 bases, with 10 bases between the two germline ends. Germline values: CDR1 DFQATT, CDR2 SNEGSKA (reference sequence). The table came from immunoSEQ multiplex PCR; TCRdb's copy has only in-frame clones and leaves some out. The sample shows about 1.1 million clones, roughly 74% of them seen only once. The clonotype originates from a man aged 18-30 years in good health. Some clones in this sample may be carry-over from other donors' samples. The chain has TRBV20-1 and TRBJ1-2; D is unresolved. The sequencing sample was made of memory CD4+ T cells from PBMCs. Subset indicated: CD45RA-negative fraction. Here the CDR3 reads CSAGRGYGYTF. The CDR3 coding sequence is TGCAGTGCGGGCCGAGGGTATGGCTACACCTTC.